The 22 T cell receptor beta chains given below trace back to one sample, sequenced in a study of blood T cells in healthy people across ages. It was with a sample-barcoded 5' primer and a J-beta primer mix that a second PCR of about 6 to 12 cycles was run. TCRdb reprocessed the 5' RACE reads via MiXCR and lists one record per CDR3 protein. The table records 700,000 to 850,000 distinct CDR3 sequences, approximately 35% of them present only once. Sequencing input: blood. The receptor source for this set is a man aged 18 to 29 in good health.

J is TRBJ2-5 and V is TRBV12-3 or TRBV12-4; 8 nucleotides line up with TRBD2. The CDR3 spans 16 residues. With V trimmed by 7 bases and J by 1 base, 11 bases remained unmatched. CDR3 in amino acids: CASTTERGITQETQYF. The DNA of the CDR3 is TGTGCCAGCACCACTGAGCGGGGGATAACCCAAGAGACCCAGTACTTC.

This clonotype was counted at least ten times. At one of its ends the junction is not consistent with the germline gene, which may arise from a read error. V and J are TRBV4-1 and TRBJ2-3, with 9 bases matching TRBD2. Germline V CDR1 and CDR2: MGHRA, YSYEKL. The CDR3 is 14 amino acids. CDR3 residues: CASSQRGGTDTQYF. The DNA for the CDR3 is TGTGCCAGCAGCCAGCGGGGGGGCACAGATACGCAGTATTTT.

A word on this clonotype: A much larger clone lies one base from this, so it may be a read error. The chain carries TRBV9 and TRBJ1-2, with TRBD1 as a possible D gene (5 bases). V was shortened by 0 bases and J by 7 bases, with 16 bases between the two germline ends. The CDR3 spans 15 residues. Germline V lookup: CDR1 SGDLS, CDR2 YYNGEE. In DNA, the CDR3 is TGTGCCAGCAGCGTAGACGCAGGGAGGAGGGGTGGCTACACCTTC. Translated, it gives CASSVDAGRRGGYTF.

This clonotype was seen more than once but under ten times. The V gene is TRBV12-3 or TRBV12-4, the J gene TRBJ1-5; 7 positions agree with TRBD1. The CDR3 covers 14 residues. J gave up 6 bases and V 6 bases, and 8 bases lay outside the gene matches. The CDR3 here is CASRGGGYAQPQHF. The CDR3 DNA reads as TGTGCCAGCAGAGGGGGCGGGTACGCTCAGCCCCAGCATTTT.

This clonotype was recorded many times. The chain uses TRBV20-1 and TRBJ2-6; perhaps TRBD2 as D (5 bases). The CDR3 loop spans 13 amino acids. Germline values: CDR1 DFQATT, CDR2 SNEGSKA (reference sequence). Trimming removed 5 bases from V and 2 bases from J, with 7 bases in between. As DNA, the CDR3 is TGCAGTGCTGAGAGGGCTGGGGCCAACGTCCTGACTTTC. Amino acid sequence: CSAERAGANVLTF.

This clonotype was recorded at least ten times. The chain carries TRBV4-2 and TRBJ2-5; D is uncertain. The CDR3 consists of 13 residues. The V end lost 0 bases, the J end lost 2 bases, and 4 bases lay between the germline ends. CDR1 and CDR2 (germline): LGHNA, YNFKEQ. For the CDR3, the DNA is TGTGCCAGCAGCCAAGAGGGTCAAGAGACCCAGTACTTC. It yields the protein CASSQEGQETQYF.

The chain carries TRBV20-1 and TRBJ2-3; 10 bases are a match to TRBD2. With 0 bases clipped from V and 6 bases from J, the junction kept 9 bases outside the gene matches. CDR3 length: 16 amino acids. Germline V gives CDR1 DFQATT, CDR2 SNEGSKA (reference sequence). In nucleotides, the CDR3 is TGCAGTGCTAGAGAGGACGTAGCGGGGGGTGCCGATACGCAGTATTTT. This translates into CSAREDVAGGADTQYF.

This clonotype was seen more than once but under ten times. V usage is TRBV6-2 or TRBV6-3 and J usage is TRBJ1-5, with D possibly TRBD1 on 5 matching bases. Germline-derived CDR1 and CDR2 are MNHEY and SVGEGT. Between the trimmed V and J ends, which lost 6 bases and 2 bases, there was a span of 14 bases. CDR3 length: 15 residues. Written as DNA, the CDR3 is TGTGCCAGCAGACACCGGGACGTCGGCAATCAGCCCCAGCATTTT. Its protein is CASRHRDVGNQPQHF.

This clonotype has ten or more counts. J is TRBJ2-1 and V is TRBV12-3 or TRBV12-4; D not resolved. This CDR3 has 14 amino acids. Trimming left V 1 base short and J 8 bases short, with 12 bases between. CDR3 sequence: CASSLVRVSDEQFF. As DNA, the CDR3 is TGTGCCAGCAGTTTAGTACGAGTCTCGGATGAGCAGTTCTTC.

This clonotype has a count of ten or more. The chain employs TRBV4-1 and TRBJ2-3; tentatively, D is TRBD1 or TRBD2 (5 bases each). The V end was cut by 3 bases, the J end by 6 bases, with 19 bases between. Germline loops: CDR1 MGHRA, CDR2 YSYEKL. CDR3 size: 16 residues. This chain's CDR3 is CASSHRDGLTMDTQYF. The CDR3 DNA follows: TGCGCCAGCAGCCACCGGGACGGTCTTACTATGGATACGCAGTATTTT.

In this sample, this clonotype turned up a few times. The genes are TRBV5-1 and TRBJ2-1, with D possibly being TRBD2 (6 bases). The V gene lost 0 bases and the J gene lost 5 bases, with 12 bases spanning the gap. The CDR3 length is 15 residues. Germline-derived CDR1 and CDR2 are SGHRS and YFSETQ. CDR3 nucleotides: TGCGCCAGCAGCTTGGCGGGGACTCCGGACAATGAGCAGTTCTTC. The encoded protein is CASSLAGTPDNEQFF.

V usage is TRBV13 and J usage is TRBJ2-1; D is ambiguous. The CDR3 is made up of 16 amino acids. Germline V gene sequence: CDR1 PRHDT, CDR2 FYEKMQ (reference sequence). The V end was cut by 5 bases, the J end by 1 base, with 15 bases between. CDR3 in DNA: TGTGCCAGCAGCCCCGTTTTTGAGTCTTCCTACAATGAGCAGTTCTTC. Translated, it gives CASSPVFESSYNEQFF.

This clonotype appeared many times. The rearrangement joins TRBV20-1 to TRBJ1-2, with a tentative D call TRBD1 (6 bases). Germline CDR1 reads DFQATT; CDR2 reads SNEGSKA (reference sequence). This CDR3 comprises 13 residues. V was pared by 3 bases and J by 5 bases, with 13 bases between. CDR3 in DNA: TGCAGTGCTAGTCCCAGGGGAGGATATGGCTACACCTTC. Its translation: CSASPRGGYGYTF.

J is TRBJ1-5 and V is TRBV6-6; D is uncertain. CDR3 size: 14 residues. Germline CDR1 MNHNY, CDR2 SVGAGI (reference sequence). Trimming shortened V by 10 bases and J by 0 bases, and 13 bases separated the two germline ends. The CDR3 DNA reads as TGTGCCACTTCCAGACTGGGTAGCAATCAGCCCCAGCATTTT. Its protein product is CATSRLGSNQPQHF.

The chain uses TRBV5-1 and TRBJ1-6; D possibly corresponds to TRBD1 (6 bases). Germline loops: CDR1 SGHRS, CDR2 YFSETQ. The V end was cut by 7 bases, the J end by 7 bases, with 15 bases between. The CDR3 consists of 14 residues. CDR3 DNA sequence: TGCGCCAGCTCCGACGGACAGTGGAATTCACCCCTCCACTTT. This gives the protein CASSDGQWNSPLHF.

In this sample, this clonotype turned up a few times. The chain couples TRBV27 to TRBJ1-5; D remains ambiguous. The V end was cut by 7 bases, the J end by 3 bases, with 22 bases between. This CDR3 comprises 17 residues. Germline lookup yields CDR1 MNHEY and CDR2 SMNVEV (reference sequence). The CDR3 sequence is CASNPATFPAFNQPQHF. In DNA, the CDR3 is TGTGCCAGCAATCCGGCCACCTTCCCAGCCTTCAATCAGCCCCAGCATTTT.

This clonotype was seen a handful of times. The CDR3 bases are TGTGCCAGCAGCTTAGATTCGGGGCAAGATACGCAGTATTTT. Translated: CASSLDSGQDTQYF. The chain uses TRBV11-2 and TRBJ2-3; D possibly uses TRBD1 or TRBD2 (5 bases each). The V end lost 0 bases, the J end lost 5 bases, and 9 bases lay between the germline ends. In germline, CDR1 is SGHAT, CDR2 FQNNGV. This CDR3 is 14 amino acids long.

The chain links TRBV21-1 to TRBJ1-2. TRBV21-1 is a pseudogene locus. This CDR3 comprises 19 residues. The chain's CDR3 is CASSRRQNLTKYFNYGYTF. In DNA, the CDR3 is TGTGCCAGCAGCAGGAGGCAGAACCTTACCAAGTACTTTAACTATGGCTACACCTTC.

This clonotype was detected many times. The chain couples TRBV4-2 to TRBJ1-2; D remains unclear. The V gene lost 4 bases and the J gene lost 3 bases, with 12 bases spanning the gap. CDR1 and CDR2 from the germline V gene are LGHNA and YNFKEQ. The CDR3 has 14 amino acids. CDR3 residues: CASSLGWGDYGYTF. In DNA form, the CDR3 reads TGTGCCAGCAGCCTAGGGTGGGGAGACTATGGCTACACCTTC.

At least ten counts were recorded for this clonotype. The junction and the germline gene differ at one end; a read error may be behind it. The chain carries TRBV5-1 and TRBJ1-5, with D possibly being TRBD1 (5 bases). CDR3 length equals 15 residues. Germline V gives CDR1 SGHRS, CDR2 YFSETQ. In DNA, the CDR3 is TGTGCCAGCAGTTTAGTGGGGGATAGCAATCAGCCCCAGCATTTT. The encoded protein is CASSLVGDSNQPQHF.

In its sample, this clonotype was seen a few times. V usage is TRBV2 and J usage is TRBJ2-7; D unresolved. V was trimmed by 6 bases and J by 4 bases, leaving 10 bases between them. Germline CDR1 SNHLY, CDR2 FYNNEI. The CDR3 has 12 amino acids. The CDR3 nucleotides are TGTGCCAGCAGGGACCCGAGGTACGAGCAGTACTTC. Amino acids: CASRDPRYEQYF.

This clonotype appeared a few times. The chain carries TRBV27 and TRBJ1-1; D remains unclear. Trimming removed 2 bases from V and 5 bases from J, with 12 bases in between. Germline lookup yields CDR1 MNHEY and CDR2 SMNVEV (reference sequence). The CDR3 has 14 residues. The CDR3 DNA reads as TGTGCCAGCAGTTTACCCCCGGGGTGGACTGAAGCTTTCTTT. This gives the protein CASSLPPGWTEAFF.